One sample yielded the 21 T cell receptor beta chains listed below, sequenced in a study of cytomegalovirus exposure and HLA in healthy donors. The primer mix had 60 Vbeta and 13 Jbeta primers. Profiled with immunoSEQ multiplex PCR; TCRdb holds only in-frame clones, not every one. The table records about 110,000 clones, approximately 79% of them present only once. Material for sequencing was PBMCs. The receptors stem from a man aged 30 to 39 in good health and CMV-seropositive.

The gene calls are TRBV6-5 and TRBJ2-1; D gene uncertain. Germline loops: CDR1 MNHEY, CDR2 SVGAGI. The CDR3 has 13 amino acids. V was clipped by 6 bases and J by 4 bases, with 10 bases between them. This CDR3 is CASSHDNYNEQFF. As DNA, the CDR3 is TGTGCCAGCAGCCACGACAATTACAATGAGCAGTTCTTC.

V usage is TRBV6-6 and J usage is TRBJ2-1; the D gene is possibly TRBD1 (6 bases). The germline V gene encodes CDR1 MNHNY and CDR2 SVGAGI (reference sequence). Trimming shortened V by 6 bases and J by 2 bases, and 8 bases separated the two germline ends. CDR3 length: 13 amino acids. The CDR3 is CASRTGPYNEQFF. The CDR3 coding sequence is TGTGCCAGCAGAACAGGGCCCTACAATGAGCAGTTCTTC.

The CDR3 DNA reads TGTGCCAGCAGCTTCGGAGCGGTTACTGAAGCTTTCTTT. It yields the protein CASSFGAVTEAFF. The chain couples TRBV9 to TRBJ1-1; D is ambiguous. This CDR3 spans 13 amino acids. CDR1 SGDLS and CDR2 YYNGEE come from the germline V gene. V lost 4 bases and J lost 5, with 12 bases in between.

The chain combines TRBV29-1 with TRBJ1-3, with a tentative D call TRBD1 (5 bases). V was clipped by 7 bases and J by 3 bases, with 16 bases between them. Germline-derived CDR1 and CDR2 are SQVTM and ANQGSEA. CDR3 length equals 14 residues. The CDR3 sequence: CSATFGGSGNTIYF. The DNA of the CDR3 is TGCAGCGCCACTTTCGGGGGTAGTGGAAACACCATATATTTT.

V and J are TRBV30 and TRBJ1-1, with D uncertain. Per the germline V gene, CDR1 is GTSNPN and CDR2 is SVGIG (reference sequence). The CDR3 extends over 14 amino acids. Trimming removed 5 bases at V and 1 base at J, with 14 bases between. CDR3 sequence reads: CAWGRVGRNTEAFF. Written as DNA, the CDR3 is TGTGCCTGGGGGAGGGTGGGGAGGAACACTGAAGCTTTCTTT.

This clone has at least ten counts. This chain connects TRBV7-9 to TRBJ1-1; possible D gene TRBD1, 5 bases. V was trimmed by 5 bases and J by 2 bases, leaving 15 bases between them. The CDR3 has 15 amino acids. The germline CDR1 and CDR2 sequences are SEHNR and FQNEAQ (reference sequence). The DNA for the CDR3 is TGTGCCAGCAGCCGCTTGTATGGGACTAACACTGAAGCTTTCTTT. Its protein is CASSRLYGTNTEAFF.

On this clone itself: A read error may account for a junction end that differs from germline. V and J are TRBV7-9 and TRBJ2-1, with TRBD2 matching 9 bases. This CDR3 has 14 residues. Germline CDR1 is SEHNR and CDR2 is FQNEAQ (reference sequence). The CDR3 nucleotides are TGTTCCAGCAGGGGAGCGGGGGGATCCAATGAGCAGTTCTTC. Encoded protein: CSSRGAGGSNEQFF.

This sequence joins TRBV7-8 and TRBJ2-1, with a tentative D call TRBD1 (6 bases). The V and J ends lost 3 bases and 7 bases respectively, with 13 bases between them. Per germline, CDR1 SGHVS and CDR2 FQNEAQ. This CDR3 is 14 amino acids long. The CDR3 is CASSFLQGGNEQFF. Here the CDR3 DNA reads TGTGCCAGCAGCTTCTTACAGGGCGGGAATGAGCAGTTCTTC.

The chain joins TRBV4-1 to TRBJ1-1; D might be TRBD1 (6 bases). V was clipped by 2 bases and J by 8 bases, with 18 bases between them. CDR1 is MGHRA and CDR2 is YSYEKL in the germline V gene. CDR3 length: 15 amino acids. DNA for the CDR3: TGCGCCAGCAGCCAATCGGGGGGGGCGCGGGGCGAAGCTTTCTTT. Protein: CASSQSGGARGEAFF.

The rearrangement joins TRBV14 to TRBJ1-4; D call uncertain. V shed 4 bases and J shed 8 bases, with 17 bases lying between them. Germline V gene data show CDR1 as SGHDN and CDR2 as FVKESK. The CDR3 sequence is 15 residues long. CDR3 residues: CASSRTGFQLEKLFF. DNA of the CDR3: TGTGCCAGCAGCCGTACCGGGTTTCAACTGGAAAAACTGTTTTTT.

The rearrangement links TRBV10-3 to TRBJ1-6; D is undetermined. Germline CDR1 is ENHRY and CDR2 is SYGVKD. The length of the CDR3 is 14 residues. The V end was cut by 10 bases, the J end by 8 bases, with 18 bases between. CDR3 loop: CATGPGMPHSPLHF. The CDR3 bases are TGTGCCACTGGGCCCGGGATGCCTCATTCACCCCTCCACTTT.

The chain recombines TRBV2 with TRBJ2-5; D possibly corresponds to TRBD1 (5 bases). The CDR3 extends over 13 amino acids. V was clipped by 5 bases and J by 5 bases, with 12 bases between them. The germline CDR1 and CDR2 sequences are SNHLY and FYNNEI. CDR3 amino acids: CASSLQGLETQYF. In nucleotides, the CDR3 is TGTGCCAGCAGTTTGCAGGGATTGGAGACCCAGTACTTC.

This clone turned up a few times. CDR3 coding DNA: TGTGCCAGCACCCTGGACATAGTGAACACTGAAGCTTTCTTT. Its protein product is CASTLDIVNTEAFF. J is TRBJ1-1 and V is TRBV6-1, with a possible D match to TRBD1 (5 bases). This CDR3 spans 14 amino acids. Germline V gene sequence: CDR1 MNHNS, CDR2 SASEGT. V was shortened by 7 bases and J by 0 bases, with 12 bases between the two germline ends.

Relative to its sample, this clone is medium-sized. The chain employs TRBV18 and TRBJ1-1; D is undetermined. Trimming pared 6 bases from V and 0 bases from J, leaving 11 bases between. Germline V CDR1 and CDR2: KGHSH, LQKENI. The CDR3 length is 14 residues. The CDR3 region is CASSRGSLNTEAFF. The CDR3 DNA follows: TGTGCCAGCTCCCGCGGCTCTCTGAACACTGAAGCTTTCTTT.

The chain links TRBV30 to TRBJ1-2; tentative D call: TRBD1 (5 bases). This CDR3 comprises 12 residues. The germline V and J ends were trimmed by 4 bases and 7 bases, with 13 bases remaining between them. Germline CDR1 and CDR2: GTSNPN and SVGIG (reference sequence). CDR3 sequence reads: CAWIKIGGGYTF. The CDR3 DNA reads as TGTGCCTGGATAAAAATCGGGGGTGGCTACACCTTC.

This chain uses TRBV5-4 with TRBJ2-3; D may be TRBD2 (6 bases). From germline, CDR1 is SGHNT and CDR2 YYREEE (reference sequence). Trimming cost V 4 bases and J 5 bases, with 11 bases left between them. The CDR3 length is 13 residues. The CDR3 sequence is CASSSLAQDTQYF. The CDR3 region has the DNA TGTGCCAGCAGCAGCCTAGCGCAAGATACGCAGTATTTT.

This chain joins TRBV25-1 and TRBJ2-5; 14 nucleotides match TRBD2. Germline V gives CDR1 MGHDK, CDR2 SYGVNS. V trimming: 4 bases; J trimming: 10 bases; junction bases outside the gene matches: 5. The CDR3 consists of 14 residues. In nucleotides, the CDR3 is TGTGCCAGCAGTGGACTAGCGGGGGGGCCTGACCAGTACTTC. It encodes CASSGLAGGPDQYF.

The V call is TRBV5-6, the J call TRBJ2-2; TRBD1 aligns across 7 bases. CDR1 is SGHDT, CDR2 YYEEEE, per germline. This CDR3 comprises 15 residues. The junction had 7 bases not matched to a gene; V was cut back by 4 bases and J by 4 bases. DNA for the CDR3: TGTGCCAGCAGCCCTTACAGGGGCGGCACCGGGGAGCTGTTTTTT. This encodes CASSPYRGGTGELFF.

The rearrangement links TRBV2 to TRBJ1-6; D not certain. This CDR3 is 12 amino acids long. V was cut by 7 bases and J by 9 bases, with 10 bases left in between. Germline values: CDR1 SNHLY, CDR2 FYNNEI. Here the CDR3 DNA reads TGTGCCAGCAAGGAGGAAGCTTCACCCCTCCACTTT. Its translation is CASKEEASPLHF.

This rearrangement joins TRBV7-9 to TRBJ2-5; a possible D gene is TRBD1 (5 bases). V was clipped by 1 base and J by 3 bases, with 9 bases between them. Germline loops: CDR1 SEHNR, CDR2 FQNEAQ (reference sequence). This CDR3 comprises 14 residues. The CDR3: CASSLGQSEETQYF. The CDR3 DNA is TGTGCCAGCAGCTTAGGACAGAGCGAAGAGACCCAGTACTTC. Full variable domain (rest looked up from reference TRBV7-9 and TRBJ2-5): DTGVSQNPRHKITKRGQNVTFRCDPISEHNRLYWYRQTLGQGPEFLTYFQNEAQLEKSRLLSDRFSAERPKGSFSTLEIQRTEQGDSAMYLCASSLGQSEETQYFGPGTRLLVL.

The chain combines TRBV5-6 with TRBJ2-5; TRBD1 matches at 7 bases. The closer fit of TRBJ2-7 to the DNA end suggests the J call may be wrong. The length of the CDR3 is 13 residues. From germline, CDR1 is SGHDT and CDR2 YYEEEE. CDR3 DNA: TGTGCCAGCAGACAGACAGGGACCTACGAGCAGTACTTC. This gives the protein CASRQTGTYEQYF.